This TCR beta chain is from a study of CD8+ T cells in alopecia areata. Turning to the study itself: Each day, treated patients took oral tofacitinib twice, at 5 to 10 mg per dose.

Both peripheral blood and punch biopsies of lesional scalp skin were obtained from patients who had alopecia areata. General observations from the study: Scalp sample sequencing also detects resident alphabeta T cells of normal skin.

Looked up from germline, CDR1 is SQVTM and CDR2 is ANQGSEA. V dropped 4 bases and J dropped 7; count of bases not matched to a gene: 11. CDR3 length: 15 amino acids. A word on this clone: Its antigen is unidentified.

After isolation, RNA underwent reverse transcription to generate cDNA as the sequencing template. Using immunoSEQ multiplex PCR, the repertoire was profiled, and TCRdb retains in-frame clones only, with some absent. This table holds some 99,000 clones, 40% to 45% found once. J is TRBJ2-1 and V is TRBV29-1; 9 bases align to TRBD2. The sequencing input was CD4+ T cells sorted from blood. The sequence was obtained from a human donor with alopecia areata. The CDR3, as DNA: TGCAGCGTTGTCATGAACGGCGGGGGGGCGAATGAGCAGTTCTTC. Protein sequence: CSVVMNGGGANEQFF.